Here is one T cell receptor (beta chain) with its context. Cohort 3 donors counted as recovered after two negative PCRs, clearance, or resolved symptoms. These data come from a study of blood T cell repertoires in COVID-19. As handled by the study authors: Reference gene primer amplification yielded estimated nucleated cell counts. Measured with immunoSEQ multiplex PCR; TCRdb has only the in-frame clones, and not every one. The V and J calls and clone size were taken over from that table, and D and trimming were inferred from the DNA. The sample records some 350,000 clones, around nine tenths being singletons. CDR3 size: 18 residues. The germline CDR1 and CDR2 sequences are KGHSH and LQKENI. Trimming removed 4 bases at V and 0 bases at J, with 16 bases between.

This chain links TRBV18 with TRBJ2-6, with D tentatively TRBD1 (5 bases). Sequenced: PBMCs or T cells enriched from blood (not recorded which). The TCR originated in a man aged 25-40 years who had recovered from COVID-19. In DNA, the CDR3 is TGTGCCAGCTCACTACGACGCCTCACAGGCTCTGGGGCCAACGTCCTGACTTTC. Translated: CASSLRRLTGSGANVLTF.